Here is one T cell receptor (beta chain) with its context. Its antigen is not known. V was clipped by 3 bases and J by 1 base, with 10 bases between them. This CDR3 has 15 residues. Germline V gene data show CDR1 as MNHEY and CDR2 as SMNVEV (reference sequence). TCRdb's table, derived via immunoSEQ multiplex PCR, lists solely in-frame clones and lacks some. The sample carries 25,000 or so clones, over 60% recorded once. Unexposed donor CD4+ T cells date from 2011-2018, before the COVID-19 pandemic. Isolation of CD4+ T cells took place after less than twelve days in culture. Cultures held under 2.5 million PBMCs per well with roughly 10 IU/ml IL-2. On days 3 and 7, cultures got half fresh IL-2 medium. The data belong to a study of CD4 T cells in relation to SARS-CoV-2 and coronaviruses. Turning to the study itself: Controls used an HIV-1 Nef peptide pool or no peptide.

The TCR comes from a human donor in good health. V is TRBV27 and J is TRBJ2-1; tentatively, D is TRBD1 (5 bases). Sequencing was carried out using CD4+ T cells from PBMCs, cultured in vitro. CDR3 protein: CASSFRQGSYNEQFF. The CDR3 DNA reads TGTGCCAGCAGTTTTCGGCAGGGATCCTACAATGAGCAGTTCTTC.